The clone carrying this T cell receptor beta chain was observed a handful of times. Its antigen is unidentified. These data are taken from a study of T cells in Graves' hyperthyroidism and ophthalmopathy. Study as a whole: Blood from the periphery was taken at initial diagnosis, before any treatment.

Amplified regions were TCR beta CDR3 sequences from RNA transcripts. The HTBI primer set was used in a first-round RT-PCR of the TCR CDR3. Each CDR3 protein is one row after TCRdb ran MiXCR on the multiplex PCR reads. Seen here are 350,000 to 400,000 distinct CDR3 sequences, 15% observed once, and the top ten hold 30% to 35%. Uncontrolled infection, other autoimmune disease, pregnancy or lactation led to exclusion. Points from the study as a whole: Most expanded thyroid clonotypes above 0.001 recurred in blood.

This TCR derives from a woman under 40 with Graves' hyperthyroidism. Sequencing was done on a sample of blood.

For the CDR3, the DNA is TGCGCCAGCAGCCCGGGGGAAGCCAGGGCAAGGAATGAGCAGTTCTTC. It encodes CASSPGEARARNEQFF. This chain links TRBV4-1 with TRBJ2-1, with D possibly being TRBD2 (6 bases). The CDR3 consists of 16 residues. V shed 4 bases and J shed 7 bases, with 20 bases lying between them. Per the germline V gene, CDR1 is MGHRA and CDR2 is YSYEKL.